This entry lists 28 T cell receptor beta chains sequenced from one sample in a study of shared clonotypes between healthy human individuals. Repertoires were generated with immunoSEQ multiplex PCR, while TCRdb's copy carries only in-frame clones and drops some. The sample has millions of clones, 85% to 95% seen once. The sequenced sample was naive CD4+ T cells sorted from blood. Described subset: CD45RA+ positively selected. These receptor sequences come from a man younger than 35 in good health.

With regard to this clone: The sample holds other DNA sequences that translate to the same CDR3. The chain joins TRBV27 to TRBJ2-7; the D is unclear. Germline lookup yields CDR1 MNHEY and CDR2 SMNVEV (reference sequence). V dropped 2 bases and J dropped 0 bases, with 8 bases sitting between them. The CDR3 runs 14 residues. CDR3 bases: TGTGCCAGCAGTTTAGCTGGGTCCTCCTACGAGCAGTACTTC. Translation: CASSLAGSSYEQYF.

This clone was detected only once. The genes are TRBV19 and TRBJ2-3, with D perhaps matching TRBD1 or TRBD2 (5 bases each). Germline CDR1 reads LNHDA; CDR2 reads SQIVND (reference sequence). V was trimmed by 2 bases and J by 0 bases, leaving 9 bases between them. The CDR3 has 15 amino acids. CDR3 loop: CASSIKGPSTDTQYF. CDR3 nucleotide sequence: TGTGCCAGTAGTATAAAGGGACCTAGCACAGATACGCAGTATTTT. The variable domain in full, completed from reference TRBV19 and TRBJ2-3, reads DGGITQSPKYLFRKEGQNVTLSCEQNLNHDAMYWYRQDPGQGLRLIYYSQIVNDFQKGDIAEGYSVSREKKESFPLTVTSAQKNPTAFYLCASSIKGPSTDTQYFGPGTRLTVL.

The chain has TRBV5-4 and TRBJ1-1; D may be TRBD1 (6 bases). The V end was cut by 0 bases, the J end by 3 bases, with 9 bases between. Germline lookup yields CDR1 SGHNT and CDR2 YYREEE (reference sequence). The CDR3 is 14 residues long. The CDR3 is CASSLGGGDTEAFF. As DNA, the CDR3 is TGTGCCAGCAGCTTGGGAGGGGGGGACACTGAAGCTTTCTTT.

CDR3 nucleotide sequence: TGTGCCAGCAGCTTTCTTGGACAGGTGACTGCTTTCTTT. Its translation: CASSFLGQVTAFF. The chain uses TRBV7-8 and TRBJ1-1; the match to TRBD1 covers 7 bases. V lost 3 bases and J lost 11; bases outside the gene matches: 9. The CDR3 has 13 residues. The germline V gene encodes CDR1 SGHVS and CDR2 FQNEAQ.

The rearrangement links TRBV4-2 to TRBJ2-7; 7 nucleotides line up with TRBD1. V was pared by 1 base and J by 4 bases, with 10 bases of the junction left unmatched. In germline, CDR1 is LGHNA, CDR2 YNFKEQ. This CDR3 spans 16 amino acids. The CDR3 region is CASSQGTGALSYEQYF. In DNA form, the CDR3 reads TGTGCCAGCAGCCAAGGAACAGGGGCCCTCTCGTACGAGCAGTACTTC.

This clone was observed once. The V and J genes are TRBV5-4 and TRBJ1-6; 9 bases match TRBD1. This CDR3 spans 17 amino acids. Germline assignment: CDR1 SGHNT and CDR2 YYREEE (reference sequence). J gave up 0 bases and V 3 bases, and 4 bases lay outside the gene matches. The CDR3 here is CASSSGQGRSYNSPLHF. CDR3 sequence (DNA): TGTGCCAGCAGCTCAGGACAGGGGCGCTCCTATAATTCACCCCTCCACTTT.

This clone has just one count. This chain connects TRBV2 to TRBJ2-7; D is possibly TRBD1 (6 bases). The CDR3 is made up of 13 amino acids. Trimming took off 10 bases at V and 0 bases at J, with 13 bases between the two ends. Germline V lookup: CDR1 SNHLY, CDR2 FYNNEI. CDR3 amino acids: CATAQGHSYEQYF. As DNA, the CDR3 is TGTGCCACGGCCCAGGGGCACTCCTACGAGCAGTACTTC.

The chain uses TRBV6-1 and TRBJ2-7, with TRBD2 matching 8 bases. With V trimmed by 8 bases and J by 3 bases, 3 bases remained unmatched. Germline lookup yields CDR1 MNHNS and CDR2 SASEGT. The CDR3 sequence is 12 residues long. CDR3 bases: TGTGCCAGCGACCGGGGGGGCTACGAGCAGTACTTC. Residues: CASDRGGYEQYF.

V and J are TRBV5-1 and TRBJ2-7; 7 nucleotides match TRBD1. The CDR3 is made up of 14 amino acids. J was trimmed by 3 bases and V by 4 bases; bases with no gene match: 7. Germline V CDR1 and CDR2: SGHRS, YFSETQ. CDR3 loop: CASSDPGQSYEQYF. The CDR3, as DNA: TGCGCCAGCAGCGACCCGGGACAGAGCTACGAGCAGTACTTC.

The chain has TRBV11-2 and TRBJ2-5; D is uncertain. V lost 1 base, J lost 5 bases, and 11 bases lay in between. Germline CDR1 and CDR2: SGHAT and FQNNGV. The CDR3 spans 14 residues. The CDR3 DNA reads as TGTGCCAGCAGCTTAGGGTCGGTGGGGGAGACCCAGTACTTC. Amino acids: CASSLGSVGETQYF.

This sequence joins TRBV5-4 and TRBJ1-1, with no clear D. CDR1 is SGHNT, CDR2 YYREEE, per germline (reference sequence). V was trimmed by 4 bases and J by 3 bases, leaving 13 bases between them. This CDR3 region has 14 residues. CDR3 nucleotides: TGTGCCAGCAGCCCGACGGCGTATGACACTGAAGCTTTCTTT. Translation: CASSPTAYDTEAFF.

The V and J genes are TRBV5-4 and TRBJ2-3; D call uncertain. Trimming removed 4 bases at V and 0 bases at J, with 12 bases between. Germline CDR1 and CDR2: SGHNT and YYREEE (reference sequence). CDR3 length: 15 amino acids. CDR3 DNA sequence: TGTGCCAGCAGCATCCCTTCTGATAGCACAGATACGCAGTATTTT. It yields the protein CASSIPSDSTDTQYF.

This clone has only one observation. The CDR3 DNA is TGTGCCAGCAGTGAGGTGGGGGGGCCAAATCAGCCCCAGCATTTT. Amino acid sequence: CASSEVGGPNQPQHF. The chain recombines TRBV25-1 with TRBJ1-5; a possible D gene is TRBD1 (6 bases). This CDR3 contains 15 residues. CDR1 and CDR2 from the germline V gene are MGHDK and SYGVNS. V lost 3 bases to trimming and J lost 4 bases, with 13 bases between them.

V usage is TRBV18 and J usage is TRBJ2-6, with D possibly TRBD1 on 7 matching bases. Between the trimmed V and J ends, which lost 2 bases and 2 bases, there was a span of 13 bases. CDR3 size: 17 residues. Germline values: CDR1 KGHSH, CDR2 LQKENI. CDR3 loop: CASSPTQGGPGANVLTF. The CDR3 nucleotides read TGTGCCAGCTCACCAACCCAGGGGGGCCCTGGGGCCAACGTCCTGACTTTC.

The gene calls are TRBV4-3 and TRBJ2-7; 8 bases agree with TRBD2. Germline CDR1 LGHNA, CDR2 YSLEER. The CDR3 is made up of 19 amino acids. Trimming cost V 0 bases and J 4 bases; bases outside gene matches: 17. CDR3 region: CASSQEPPGGLAGRYEQYF. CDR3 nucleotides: TGCGCCAGCAGCCAAGAGCCGCCCGGGGGGCTAGCGGGCCGGTACGAGCAGTACTTC.

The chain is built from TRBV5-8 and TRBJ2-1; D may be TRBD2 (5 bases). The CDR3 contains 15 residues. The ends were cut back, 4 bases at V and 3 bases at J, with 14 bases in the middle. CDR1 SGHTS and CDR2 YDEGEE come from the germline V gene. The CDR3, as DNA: TGTGCCAGCAGCGGACGAAAAGGAGGCTACAATGAGCAGTTCTTC. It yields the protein CASSGRKGGYNEQFF.

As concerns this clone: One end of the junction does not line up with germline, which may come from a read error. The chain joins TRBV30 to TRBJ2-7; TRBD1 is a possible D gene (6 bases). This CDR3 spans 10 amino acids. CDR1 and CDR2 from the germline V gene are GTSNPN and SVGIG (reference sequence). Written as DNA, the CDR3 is TGTGCCTGGAGTGAACAGGGTTATTGCTTC. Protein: CAWSEQGYCF.

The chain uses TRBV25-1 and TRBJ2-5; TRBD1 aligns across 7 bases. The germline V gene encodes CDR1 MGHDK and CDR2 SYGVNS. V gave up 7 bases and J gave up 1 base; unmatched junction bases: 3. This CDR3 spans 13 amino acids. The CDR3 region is CASTRGPQETQYF. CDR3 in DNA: TGTGCCAGCACTAGGGGGCCCCAAGAGACCCAGTACTTC.

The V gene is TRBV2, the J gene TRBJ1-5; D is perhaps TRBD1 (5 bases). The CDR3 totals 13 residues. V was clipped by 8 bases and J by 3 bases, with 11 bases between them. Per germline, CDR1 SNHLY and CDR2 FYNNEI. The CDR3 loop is CASVGRLNQPQHF. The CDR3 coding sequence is TGTGCCAGCGTGGGACGGCTCAATCAGCCCCAGCATTTT.

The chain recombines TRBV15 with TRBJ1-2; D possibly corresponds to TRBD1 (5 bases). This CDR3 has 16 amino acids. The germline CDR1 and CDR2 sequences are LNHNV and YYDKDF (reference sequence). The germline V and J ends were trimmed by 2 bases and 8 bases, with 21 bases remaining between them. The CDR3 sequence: CATSRPTGTRRLGYTF. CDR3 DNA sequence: TGTGCCACCAGCAGACCGACCGGGACCCGCAGGTTGGGCTACACCTTC.

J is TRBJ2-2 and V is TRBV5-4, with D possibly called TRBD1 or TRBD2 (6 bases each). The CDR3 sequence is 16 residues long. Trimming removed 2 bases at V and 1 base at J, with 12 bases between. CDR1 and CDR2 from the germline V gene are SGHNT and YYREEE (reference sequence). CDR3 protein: CASSFGGLWNTGELFF. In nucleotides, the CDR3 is TGTGCCAGCAGCTTTGGGGGGCTGTGGAACACCGGGGAGCTGTTTTTT. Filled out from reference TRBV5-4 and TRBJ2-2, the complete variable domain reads ETGVTQSPTHLIKTRGQQVTLRCSSQSGHNTVSWYQQALGQGPQFIFQYYREEENGRGNFPPRFSGLQFPNYSSELNVNALELDDSALYLCASSFGGLWNTGELFFGEGSRLTVL.

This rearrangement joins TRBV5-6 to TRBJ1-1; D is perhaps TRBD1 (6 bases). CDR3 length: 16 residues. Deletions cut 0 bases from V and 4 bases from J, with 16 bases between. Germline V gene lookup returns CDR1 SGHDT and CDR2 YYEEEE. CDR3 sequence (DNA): TGTGCCAGCAGCTTGGACCTGAAAGGGGGGGGCACTGAAGCTTTCTTT. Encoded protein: CASSLDLKGGGTEAFF.

CDR3 DNA: TGTGCCAGCAGTGGGACTAGCGGGAGGGCCAGCACAGATACGCAGTATTTT. Translation gives CASSGTSGRASTDTQYF. The rearrangement uses TRBV2 and TRBJ2-3; TRBD2 matches 15 bases. CDR1 is SNHLY, CDR2 FYNNEI, per germline. CDR3 length: 17 residues. The V gene end was trimmed by 4 bases and the J gene end by 0 bases; junction bases not matched to a gene: 2. Supplemented by reference TRBV2 and TRBJ2-3, the full variable domain reads EPEVTQTPSHQVTQMGQEVILRCVPISNHLYFYWYRQILGQKVEFLVSFYNNEISEKSEIFDDQFSVERPDGSNFTLKIRSTKLEDSAMYFCASSGTSGRASTDTQYFGPGTRLTVL.

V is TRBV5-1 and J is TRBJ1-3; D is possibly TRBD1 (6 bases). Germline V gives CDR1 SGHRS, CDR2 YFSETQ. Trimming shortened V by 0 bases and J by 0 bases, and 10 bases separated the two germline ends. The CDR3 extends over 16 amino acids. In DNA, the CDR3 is TGCGCCAGCAGCTTGGAGGGGGGCCTCTCTGGAAACACCATATATTTT. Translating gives CASSLEGGLSGNTIYF.

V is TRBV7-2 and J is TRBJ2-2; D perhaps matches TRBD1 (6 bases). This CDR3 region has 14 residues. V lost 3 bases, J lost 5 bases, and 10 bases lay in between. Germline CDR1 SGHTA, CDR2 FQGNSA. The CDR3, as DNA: TGTGCCAGCAGCTTTCGACAGGCAACCGGGGAGCTGTTTTTT. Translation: CASSFRQATGELFF. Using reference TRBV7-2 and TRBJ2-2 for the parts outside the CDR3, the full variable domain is GAGVSQSPSNKVTEKGKDVELRCDPISGHTALYWYRQSLGQGLEFLIYFQGNSAPDKSGLPSDRFSAERTGGSVSTLTIQRTQQEDSAVYLCASSFRQATGELFFGEGSRLTVL.

CDR3 protein: CASSVEGGGNTIYF. The CDR3 nucleotides are TGTGCCAGCAGCGTAGAGGGGGGAGGAAACACCATATATTTT. This chain joins TRBV9 and TRBJ1-3; weak D call: TRBD1 (6 bases). Trimming pared 0 bases from V and 4 bases from J, leaving 8 bases between. The CDR3 totals 14 residues. Looked up from germline, CDR1 is SGDLS and CDR2 is YYNGEE. Complete variable domain (other parts from reference TRBV9 and TRBJ1-3): DSGVTQTPKHLITATGQRVTLRCSPRSGDLSVYWYQQSLDQGLQFLIQYYNGEERAKGNILERFSAQQFPDLHSELNLSSLELGDSALYFCASSVEGGGNTIYFGEGSWLTVV.

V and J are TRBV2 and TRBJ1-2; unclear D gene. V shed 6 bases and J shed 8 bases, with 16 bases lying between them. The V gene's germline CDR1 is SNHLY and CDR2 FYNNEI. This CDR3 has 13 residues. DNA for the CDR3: TGTGCCAGCAGCCCTGACGCGCGGGCGGGCTACACCTTC. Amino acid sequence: CASSPDARAGYTF.

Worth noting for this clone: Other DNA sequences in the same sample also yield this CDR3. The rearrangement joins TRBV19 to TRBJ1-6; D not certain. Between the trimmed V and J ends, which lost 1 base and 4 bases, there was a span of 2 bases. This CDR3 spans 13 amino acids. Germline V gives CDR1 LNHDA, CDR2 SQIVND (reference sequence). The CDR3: CASSIGYNSPLHF. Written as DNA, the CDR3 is TGTGCCAGTAGTATAGGTTATAATTCACCCCTCCACTTT.